The source of this TCR beta chain is a study of glioma-infiltrating T cells after dendritic cell vaccination. Overall study findings and caveats: Complete blood and tumor specimen sets were limited to few patients.

Sequencing used immunoSEQ multiplex PCR; TCRdb keeps in-frame clones, though not all of them. Of more than 95,000 clones in the sample, roughly 80% were seen once. As to time point: after dendritic cell vaccination, including at tumor progression/relapse. V shed 5 bases, J shed 0 bases, and the junction held 5 bases outside the gene matches. Germline V gene sequence: CDR1 MNHEY, CDR2 SVGAGI. The CDR3 has 15 amino acids. This clone was picked up a small number of times. Its antigen is not known. This sequence was found in a human donor with glioblastoma. This sequence joins TRBV6-5 and TRBJ1-1, with 8 bases lining up with TRBD1. Here the sequenced sample was blood, taken after dendritic cell vaccination. The CDR3 nucleotides are TGTGCCAGCAGTCCGCAGGGGGCTTTGAACACTGAAGCTTTCTTT. This encodes CASSPQGALNTEAFF.